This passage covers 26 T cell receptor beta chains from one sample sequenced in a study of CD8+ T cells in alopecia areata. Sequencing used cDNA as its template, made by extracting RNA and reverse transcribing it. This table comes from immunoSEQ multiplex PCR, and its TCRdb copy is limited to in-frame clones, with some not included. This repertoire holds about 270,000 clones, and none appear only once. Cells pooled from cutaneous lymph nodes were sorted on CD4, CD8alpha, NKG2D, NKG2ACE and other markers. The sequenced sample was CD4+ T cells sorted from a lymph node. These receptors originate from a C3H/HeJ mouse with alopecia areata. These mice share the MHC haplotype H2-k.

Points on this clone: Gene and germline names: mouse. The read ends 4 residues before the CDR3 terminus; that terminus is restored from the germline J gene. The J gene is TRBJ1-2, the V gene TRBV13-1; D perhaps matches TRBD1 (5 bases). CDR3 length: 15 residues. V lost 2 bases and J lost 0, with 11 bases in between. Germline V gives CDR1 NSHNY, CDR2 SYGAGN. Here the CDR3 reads CASSEGGGANSDYTF. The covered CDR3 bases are TGTGCCAGCAGTGAAGGTGGGGGGGCAAACTCC.

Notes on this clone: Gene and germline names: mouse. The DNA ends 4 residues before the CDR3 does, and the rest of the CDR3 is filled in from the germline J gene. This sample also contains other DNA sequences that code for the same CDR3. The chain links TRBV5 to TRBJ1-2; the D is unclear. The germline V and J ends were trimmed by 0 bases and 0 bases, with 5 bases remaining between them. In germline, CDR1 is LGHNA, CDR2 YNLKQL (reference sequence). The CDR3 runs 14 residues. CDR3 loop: CASSQDTTNSDYTF. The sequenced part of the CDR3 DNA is TGTGCCAGCAGCCAAGACACCACAAACTCC.

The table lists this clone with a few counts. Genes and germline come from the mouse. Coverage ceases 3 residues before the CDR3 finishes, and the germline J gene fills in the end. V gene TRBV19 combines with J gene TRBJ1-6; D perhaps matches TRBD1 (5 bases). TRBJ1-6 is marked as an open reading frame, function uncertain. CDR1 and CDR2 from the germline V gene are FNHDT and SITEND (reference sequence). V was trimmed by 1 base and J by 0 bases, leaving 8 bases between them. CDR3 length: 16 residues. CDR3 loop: CASSIQDNSYNSPLYF. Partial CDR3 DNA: TGTGCCAGCAGTATACAGGACAATTCCTATAATTCGCCC.

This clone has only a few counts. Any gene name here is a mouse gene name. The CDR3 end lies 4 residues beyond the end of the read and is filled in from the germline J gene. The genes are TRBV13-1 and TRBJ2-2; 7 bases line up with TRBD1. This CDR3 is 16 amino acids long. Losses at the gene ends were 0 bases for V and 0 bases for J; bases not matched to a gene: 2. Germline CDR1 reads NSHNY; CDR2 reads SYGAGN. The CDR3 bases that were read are TGTGCCAGCAGTGATGCGGACAGGACAAACACCGGG. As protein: CASSDADRTNTG. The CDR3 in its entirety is CASSDADRTNTGQLYF.

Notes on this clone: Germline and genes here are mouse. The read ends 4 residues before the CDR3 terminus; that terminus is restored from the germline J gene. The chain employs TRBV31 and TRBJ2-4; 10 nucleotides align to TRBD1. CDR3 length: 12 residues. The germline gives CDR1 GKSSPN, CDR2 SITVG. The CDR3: CACGQGENTLYF. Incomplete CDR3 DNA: TGTGCCTGTGGACAGGGGGAAAAC.

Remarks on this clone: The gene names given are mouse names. The CDR3 protein is CASSANAEQFF. Incomplete CDR3 DNA: TGTGCCAGCAGTGCAAATGCT. This chain links TRBV13-1 with TRBJ2-1; unclear D gene. Read coverage stops 4 residues before the CDR3 terminus; the germline J gene supplies the remainder. This CDR3 has 11 amino acids. The ends were cut back, 3 bases at V and 5 bases at J, with 3 bases in the middle. The V gene's germline CDR1 is NSHNY and CDR2 SYGAGN.

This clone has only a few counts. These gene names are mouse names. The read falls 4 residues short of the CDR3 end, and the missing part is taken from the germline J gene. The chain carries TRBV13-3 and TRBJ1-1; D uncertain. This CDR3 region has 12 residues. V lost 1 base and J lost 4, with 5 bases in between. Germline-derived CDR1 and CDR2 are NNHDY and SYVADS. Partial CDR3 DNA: TGTGCCAGCAGTGATCCCATCACA. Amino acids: CASSDPIT. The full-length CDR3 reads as CASSDPITEVFF.

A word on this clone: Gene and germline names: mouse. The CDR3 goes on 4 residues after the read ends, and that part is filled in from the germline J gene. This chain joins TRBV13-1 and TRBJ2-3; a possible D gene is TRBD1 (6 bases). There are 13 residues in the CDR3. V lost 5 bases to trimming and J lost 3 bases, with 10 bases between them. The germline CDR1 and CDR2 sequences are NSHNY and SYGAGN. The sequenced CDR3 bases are TGTGCCAGCAGGCCGGGACAAGCAGAA. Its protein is CASRPGQAE. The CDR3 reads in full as CASRPGQAETLYF.

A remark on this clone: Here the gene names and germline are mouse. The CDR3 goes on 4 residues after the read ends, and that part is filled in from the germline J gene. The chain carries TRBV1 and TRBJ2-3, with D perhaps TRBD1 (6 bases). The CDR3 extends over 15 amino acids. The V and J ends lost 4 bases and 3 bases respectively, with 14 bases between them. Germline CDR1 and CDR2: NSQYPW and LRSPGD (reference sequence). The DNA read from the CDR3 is TGCACCTGCAGTGTAGGGACAATTGGGGCAGAA. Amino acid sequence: CTCSVGTIGAE. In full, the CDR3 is CTCSVGTIGAETLYF.

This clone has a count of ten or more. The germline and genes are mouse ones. This CDR3 is CASSLPGFSDYTF. CDR3 bases read: TGTGCCAGCTCTCTCCCAGGGTTCTCC. V usage is TRBV12-1 and J usage is TRBJ1-2; D possibly corresponds to TRBD1 (5 bases). From the germline J gene comes the end of the CDR3, since the read stops 4 residues before it. The CDR3 has 13 amino acids. Germline V gene data show CDR1 as SGHSN and CDR2 as HYEKVE. Deletions cut 0 bases from V and 4 bases from J, with 8 bases between.

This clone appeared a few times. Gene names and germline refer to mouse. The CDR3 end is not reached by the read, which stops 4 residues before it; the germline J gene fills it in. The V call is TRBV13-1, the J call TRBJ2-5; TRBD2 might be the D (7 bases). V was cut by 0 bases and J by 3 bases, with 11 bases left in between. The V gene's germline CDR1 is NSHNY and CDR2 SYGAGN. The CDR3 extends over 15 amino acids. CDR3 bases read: TGTGCCAGCAGTGATGGCTGGGGGCGGCAAGAC. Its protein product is CASSDGWGRQD. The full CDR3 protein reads CASSDGWGRQDTQYF.

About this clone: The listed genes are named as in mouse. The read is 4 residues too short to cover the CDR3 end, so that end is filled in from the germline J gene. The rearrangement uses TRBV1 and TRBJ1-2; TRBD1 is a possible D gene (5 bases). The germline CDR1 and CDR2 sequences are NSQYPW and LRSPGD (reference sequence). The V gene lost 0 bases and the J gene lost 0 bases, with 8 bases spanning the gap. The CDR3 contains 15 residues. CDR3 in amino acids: CTCSAERGSNSDYTF. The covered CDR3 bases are TGCACCTGCAGTGCAGAGAGGGGTTCAAACTCC.

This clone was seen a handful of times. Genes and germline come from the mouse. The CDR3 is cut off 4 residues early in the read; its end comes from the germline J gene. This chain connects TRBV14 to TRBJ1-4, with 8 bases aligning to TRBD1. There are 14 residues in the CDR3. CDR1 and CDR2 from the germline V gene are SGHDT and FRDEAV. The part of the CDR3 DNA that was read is TGTGCCAGCAGTTTCCCAGGGGGCATCGAA. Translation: CASSFPGGIE. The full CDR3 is CASSFPGGIERLFF.

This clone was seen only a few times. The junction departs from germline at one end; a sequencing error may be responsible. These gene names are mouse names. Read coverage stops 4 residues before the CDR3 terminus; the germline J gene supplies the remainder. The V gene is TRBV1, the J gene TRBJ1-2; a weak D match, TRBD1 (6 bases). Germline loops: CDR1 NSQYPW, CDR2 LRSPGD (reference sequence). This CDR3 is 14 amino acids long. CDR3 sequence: CTYSGTSANSDYTF. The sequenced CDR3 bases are TGCACCTACAGTGGGACATCTGCAAACTCC.

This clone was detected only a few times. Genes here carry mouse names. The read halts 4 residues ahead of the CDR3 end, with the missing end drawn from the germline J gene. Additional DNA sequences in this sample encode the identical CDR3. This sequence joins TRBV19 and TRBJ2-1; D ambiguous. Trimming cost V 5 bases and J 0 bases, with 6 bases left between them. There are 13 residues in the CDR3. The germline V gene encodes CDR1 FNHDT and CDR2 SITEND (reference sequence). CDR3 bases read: TGTGCCAGCAGAGACATTAACTATGCT. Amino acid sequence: CASRDINYA. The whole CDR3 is CASRDINYAEQFF. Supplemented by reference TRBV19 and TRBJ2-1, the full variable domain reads GGIITQTPKFLIGQEGQKLTLKCQQNFNHDTMYWYRQDSGKGLRLIYYSITENDLQKGDLSEGYDASREKKSSFSLTVTSAQKNEMAVFLCASRDINYAEQFFGPGTRLTVL.

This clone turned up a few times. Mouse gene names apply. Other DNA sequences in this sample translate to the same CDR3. The part of the CDR3 DNA that was read is TGTGCCTGGAGTCTACAGGGGGGCCAAGAC. The encoded protein is CAWSLQGGQD. The complete CDR3 protein is CAWSLQGGQDTQYF. The chain links TRBV31 to TRBJ2-5, with TRBD1 matching 8 bases. The read ends 4 residues early relative to the CDR3; the germline J gene fills the gap. The ends lost 0 bases at V and 2 bases at J; junction bases unmatched: 1. This CDR3 is 14 amino acids long. CDR1 is GKSSPN, CDR2 SITVG, per germline.

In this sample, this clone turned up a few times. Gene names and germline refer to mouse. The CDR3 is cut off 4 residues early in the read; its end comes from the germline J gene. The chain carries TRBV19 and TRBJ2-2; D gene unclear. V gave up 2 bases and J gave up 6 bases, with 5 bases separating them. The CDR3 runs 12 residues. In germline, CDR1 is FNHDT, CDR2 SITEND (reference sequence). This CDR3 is CASSMYPGQLYF. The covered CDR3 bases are TGTGCCAGCAGTATGTATCCCGGG.

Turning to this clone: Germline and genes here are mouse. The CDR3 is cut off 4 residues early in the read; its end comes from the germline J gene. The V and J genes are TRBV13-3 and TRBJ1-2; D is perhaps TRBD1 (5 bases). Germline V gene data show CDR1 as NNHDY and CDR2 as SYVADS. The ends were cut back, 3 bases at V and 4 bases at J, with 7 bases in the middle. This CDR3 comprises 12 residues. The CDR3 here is CASSGRASDYTF. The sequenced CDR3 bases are TGTGCCAGCAGTGGCAGGGCCTCC.

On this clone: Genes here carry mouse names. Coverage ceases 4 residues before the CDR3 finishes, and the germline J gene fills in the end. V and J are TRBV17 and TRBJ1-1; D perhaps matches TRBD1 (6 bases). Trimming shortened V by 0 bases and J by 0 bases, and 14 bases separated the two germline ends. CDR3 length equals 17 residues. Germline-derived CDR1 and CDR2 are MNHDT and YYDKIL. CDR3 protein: CASSRDWRDKTNTEVFF. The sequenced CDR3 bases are TGTGCTAGCAGTAGAGATTGGCGGGACAAAACAAACACA.

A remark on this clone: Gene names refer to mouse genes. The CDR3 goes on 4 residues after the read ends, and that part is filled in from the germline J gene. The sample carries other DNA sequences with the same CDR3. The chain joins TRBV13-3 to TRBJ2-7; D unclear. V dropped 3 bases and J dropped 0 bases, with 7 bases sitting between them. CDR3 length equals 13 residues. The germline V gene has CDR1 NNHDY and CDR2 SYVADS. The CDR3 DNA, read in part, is TGTGCCAGCAGTGTACAGAGCTCCTAT. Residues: CASSVQSSY. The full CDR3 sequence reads CASSVQSSYEQYF.

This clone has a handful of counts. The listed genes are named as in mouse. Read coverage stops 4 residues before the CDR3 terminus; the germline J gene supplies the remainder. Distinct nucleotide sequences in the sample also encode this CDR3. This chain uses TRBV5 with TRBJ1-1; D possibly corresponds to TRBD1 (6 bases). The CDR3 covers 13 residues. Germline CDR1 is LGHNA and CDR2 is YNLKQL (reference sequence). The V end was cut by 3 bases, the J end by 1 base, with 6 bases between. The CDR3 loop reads CASSQGANTEVFF. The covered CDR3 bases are TGTGCCAGCAGCCAGGGGGCGAACACA.

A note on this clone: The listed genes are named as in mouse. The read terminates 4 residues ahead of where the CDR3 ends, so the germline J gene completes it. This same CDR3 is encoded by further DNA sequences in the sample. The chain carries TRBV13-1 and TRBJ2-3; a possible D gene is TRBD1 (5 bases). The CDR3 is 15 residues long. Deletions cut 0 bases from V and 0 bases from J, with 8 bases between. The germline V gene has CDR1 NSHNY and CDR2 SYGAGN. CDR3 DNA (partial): TGTGCCAGCAGTGATGTCGGACAAAGTGCAGAA. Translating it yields CASSDVGQSAE. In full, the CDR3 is CASSDVGQSAETLYF.

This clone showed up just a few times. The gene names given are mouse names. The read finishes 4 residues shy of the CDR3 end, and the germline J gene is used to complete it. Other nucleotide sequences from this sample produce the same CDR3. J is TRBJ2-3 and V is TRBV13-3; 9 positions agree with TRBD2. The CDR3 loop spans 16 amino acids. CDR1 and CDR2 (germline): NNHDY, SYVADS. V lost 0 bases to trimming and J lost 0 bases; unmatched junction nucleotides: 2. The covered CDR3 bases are TGTGCCAGCAGTGATGGCCTGGGGGGGAGTGCAGAA. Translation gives CASSDGLGGSAE. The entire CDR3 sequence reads CASSDGLGGSAETLYF.

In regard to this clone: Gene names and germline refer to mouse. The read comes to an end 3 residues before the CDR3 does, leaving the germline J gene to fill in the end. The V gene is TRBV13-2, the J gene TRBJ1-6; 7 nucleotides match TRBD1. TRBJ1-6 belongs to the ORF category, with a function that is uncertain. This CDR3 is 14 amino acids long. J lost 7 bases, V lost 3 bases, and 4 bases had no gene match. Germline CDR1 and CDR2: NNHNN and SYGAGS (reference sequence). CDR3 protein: CASGVNRGNSPLYF. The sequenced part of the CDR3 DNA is TGTGCCAGCGGTGTCAACAGGGGAAATTCGCCC.

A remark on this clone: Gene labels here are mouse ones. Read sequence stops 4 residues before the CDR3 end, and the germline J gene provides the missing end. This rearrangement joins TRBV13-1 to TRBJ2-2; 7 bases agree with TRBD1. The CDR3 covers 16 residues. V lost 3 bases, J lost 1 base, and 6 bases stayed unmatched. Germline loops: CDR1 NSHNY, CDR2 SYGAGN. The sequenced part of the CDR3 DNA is TGTGCCAGCAGTGGCCACCGGGACAGAAACACCGGG. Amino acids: CASSGHRDRNTG. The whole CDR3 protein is CASSGHRDRNTGQLYF.

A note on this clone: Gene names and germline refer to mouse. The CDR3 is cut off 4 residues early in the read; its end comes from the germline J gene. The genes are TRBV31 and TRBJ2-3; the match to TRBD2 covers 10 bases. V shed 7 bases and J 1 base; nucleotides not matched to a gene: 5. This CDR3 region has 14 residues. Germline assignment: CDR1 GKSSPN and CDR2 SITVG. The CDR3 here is CASSGTGGAETLYF. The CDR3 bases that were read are TGTGCCTCTTCCGGGACTGGGGGTGCAGAA.